This passage covers 15 T cell receptor beta chains from one sample sequenced in a study of T cell repertoires in cytomegalovirus infection. Using its own MiXCR run on the reads, TCRdb lists one record per CDR3 protein. The data hold about 130,000 distinct CDR3 sequences, with approximately 8.8% observed a single time. Input material: PBMCs. The source is a human donor in good health (CMV status not recorded). Some clones in this sample may be carry-over from other donors' samples.

At least ten counts were recorded for this clonotype. This chain connects TRBV6-5 to TRBJ1-3; D gene unclear. From germline, CDR1 is MNHEY and CDR2 SVGAGI. CDR3 size: 15 residues. V was clipped by 5 bases and J by 7 bases, with 18 bases between them. The CDR3 region is CASSPDRRNGNTIYF. In nucleotides, the CDR3 is TGTGCCAGCAGTCCTGATCGACGAAATGGGAACACCATATATTTT.

This clonotype was observed a handful of times. The J gene is TRBJ1-1, the V gene TRBV19, with D hard to call. The CDR3 runs to 14 residues. V was clipped by 6 bases and J by 3 bases, with 14 bases between them. CDR1 and CDR2 (germline): LNHDA, SQIVND (reference sequence). CDR3 in DNA: TGTGCCAGTAGCAGCTGGGAGGAGTACACTGAAGCTTTCTTT. Translating gives CASSSWEEYTEAFF. Filled out from reference TRBV19 and TRBJ1-1, the complete variable domain reads DGGITQSPKYLFRKEGQNVTLSCEQNLNHDAMYWYRQDPGQGLRLIYYSQIVNDFQKGDIAEGYSVSREKKESFPLTVTSAQKNPTAFYLCASSSWEEYTEAFFGQGTRLTVV.

This clonotype was observed at least ten times. This chain uses TRBV20-1 with TRBJ1-5, with D possibly being TRBD1 (6 bases). The V end lost 0 bases, the J end lost 4 bases, and 19 bases lay between the germline ends. Germline lookup yields CDR1 DFQATT and CDR2 SNEGSKA (reference sequence). The CDR3 extends over 17 amino acids. The CDR3 reads CSARDRSPGHYNQPQHF. Written as DNA, the CDR3 is TGCAGTGCTAGAGATCGATCTCCGGGACACTATAATCAGCCCCAGCATTTT.

This chain joins TRBV20-1 and TRBJ1-2; D is possibly TRBD1 (6 bases). The germline V and J ends were trimmed by 2 bases and 8 bases, with 12 bases remaining between them. The length of the CDR3 is 12 residues. CDR1 and CDR2 from the germline V gene are DFQATT and SNEGSKA (reference sequence). CDR3 protein: CSARPDSLGYTF. The CDR3 DNA is TGCAGTGCTAGACCGGACAGCCTCGGCTACACCTTC.

Concerning this clonotype: This may stem from a read error, because a much larger clone lies one nucleotide away. The rearrangement joins TRBV19 to TRBJ2-3, with D possibly matching TRBD2 (6 bases). Germline CDR1 LNHDA, CDR2 SQIVND (reference sequence). The CDR3 extends over 17 amino acids. Trimming pared 9 bases from V and 4 bases from J, leaving 26 bases between. As DNA, the CDR3 is TGTGCCAGAAGCACACCCGGGCGGGGCCCAGAGGCAGATACGCAGTATTTT. It codes for CARSTPGRGPEADTQYF.

In its sample, this clonotype was seen many times. The chain combines TRBV7-2 with TRBJ2-1, with 8 bases aligning to TRBD2. Unmatched junction bases numbered 5, after V lost 5 bases and J lost 2 bases. CDR1 and CDR2 (germline): SGHTA, FQGNSA. CDR3 length: 15 amino acids. The CDR3 loop is CASSITSGPYNEQFF. As DNA, the CDR3 is TGTGCCAGCAGCATCACTAGCGGTCCCTACAATGAGCAGTTCTTC.

This clonotype was recorded at least ten times. The CDR3 DNA reads TGTGCCAGCAGTCTAGCGGGGGCTACCTTAGAGACCCAGTACTTC. It translates to CASSLAGATLETQYF. The chain joins TRBV28 to TRBJ2-5; TRBD2 matches at 10 bases. Unmatched junction bases numbered 7, after V lost 5 bases and J lost 4 bases. CDR1 and CDR2 (germline): MDHEN, SYDVKM. This CDR3 comprises 15 residues.

There are a few counts of this clonotype. V is TRBV19 and J is TRBJ1-5, with TRBD1 identical over 7 bases. Per the germline V gene, CDR1 is LNHDA and CDR2 is SQIVND (reference sequence). V lost 6 bases, J lost 0 bases, and 2 bases stayed unmatched. CDR3 length: 14 residues. The CDR3, as DNA: TGTGCCAGTAGCACAGGGGCTAGCAATCAGCCCCAGCATTTT. This translates into CASSTGASNQPQHF. The full variable domain, with the rest looked up from reference TRBV19 and TRBJ1-5, is DGGITQSPKYLFRKEGQNVTLSCEQNLNHDAMYWYRQDPGQGLRLIYYSQIVNDFQKGDIAEGYSVSREKKESFPLTVTSAQKNPTAFYLCASSTGASNQPQHFGDGTRLSIL.

V and J are TRBV28 and TRBJ1-5; 8 bases line up with TRBD1. The ends lost 6 bases at V and 7 bases at J; junction bases unmatched: 8. Per the germline V gene, CDR1 is MDHEN and CDR2 is SYDVKM. The CDR3 contains 14 residues. The CDR3 coding sequence is TGTGCCAGCAGCCGGACAGGGACTGGACAGCCCCAGCATTTT. This encodes CASSRTGTGQPQHF.

This clonotype has only a few counts. The rearrangement links TRBV18 to TRBJ2-1; a weak D match, TRBD2 (6 bases). CDR1 is KGHSH and CDR2 is LQKENI in the germline V gene. V was trimmed by 4 bases and J by 8 bases, leaving 12 bases between them. The CDR3 length is 13 residues. The CDR3: CASSLRDFDEQFF. The DNA of the CDR3 is TGTGCCAGCTCACTCCGGGACTTTGATGAGCAGTTCTTC.

This clonotype was counted at least ten times. The chain couples TRBV2 to TRBJ2-5; TRBD1 matches 12 bases. Germline trimming cut 4 bases from V and 5 bases from J; bases unmatched to any gene: 8. The germline gives CDR1 SNHLY, CDR2 FYNNEI. This CDR3 comprises 16 residues. In DNA, the CDR3 is TGTGCCAGCAGTGCCCTCCTAGGGACAGGGGGCGAGACCCAGTACTTC. This translates into CASSALLGTGGETQYF.

This clonotype was seen many times. V usage is TRBV5-1 and J usage is TRBJ1-1; 8 bases line up with TRBD1. Trimming took 1 base from V and 0 from J; bases not matched to a gene: 8. The CDR3 covers 17 residues. Germline V gives CDR1 SGHRS, CDR2 YFSETQ. CDR3 sequence reads: CASSLFTGGIMNTEAFF. CDR3 nucleotide sequence: TGCGCCAGCAGCTTGTTTACAGGGGGTATTATGAACACTGAAGCTTTCTTT.

This clonotype was seen repeatedly, ten times or more. The CDR3 coding sequence is TGTGCCAGCAGCGACCCTCGGGGGGCCTCTGGAAACACCATATATTTT. The encoded protein is CASSDPRGASGNTIYF. The chain carries TRBV7-9 and TRBJ1-3, with D possibly TRBD1 on 6 matching bases. CDR1 and CDR2 from the germline V gene are SEHNR and FQNEAQ (reference sequence). The ends were cut back, 5 bases at V and 0 bases at J, with 14 bases in the middle. The CDR3 runs 16 residues.

The chain has TRBV9 and TRBJ2-7; the match to TRBD1 covers 7 bases. The germline CDR1 and CDR2 sequences are SGDLS and YYNGEE. V was clipped by 4 bases and J by 4 bases; unmatched bases: 17. This CDR3 has 17 residues. CDR3: CASSHNPGQPKAYEQYF. The CDR3 bases are TGTGCCAGCAGCCATAACCCGGGACAGCCAAAAGCGTACGAGCAGTACTTC.

This clonotype was counted many times. J is TRBJ1-1 and V is TRBV4-1; D is uncertain. The CDR3 spans 14 residues. V dropped 3 bases and J dropped 2 bases, with 10 bases sitting between them. Germline V gene data show CDR1 as MGHRA and CDR2 as YSYEKL. CDR3 nucleotide sequence: TGCGCCAGCAGCCAGGAGGGCGGAAACACTGAAGCTTTCTTT. Its translation: CASSQEGGNTEAFF.